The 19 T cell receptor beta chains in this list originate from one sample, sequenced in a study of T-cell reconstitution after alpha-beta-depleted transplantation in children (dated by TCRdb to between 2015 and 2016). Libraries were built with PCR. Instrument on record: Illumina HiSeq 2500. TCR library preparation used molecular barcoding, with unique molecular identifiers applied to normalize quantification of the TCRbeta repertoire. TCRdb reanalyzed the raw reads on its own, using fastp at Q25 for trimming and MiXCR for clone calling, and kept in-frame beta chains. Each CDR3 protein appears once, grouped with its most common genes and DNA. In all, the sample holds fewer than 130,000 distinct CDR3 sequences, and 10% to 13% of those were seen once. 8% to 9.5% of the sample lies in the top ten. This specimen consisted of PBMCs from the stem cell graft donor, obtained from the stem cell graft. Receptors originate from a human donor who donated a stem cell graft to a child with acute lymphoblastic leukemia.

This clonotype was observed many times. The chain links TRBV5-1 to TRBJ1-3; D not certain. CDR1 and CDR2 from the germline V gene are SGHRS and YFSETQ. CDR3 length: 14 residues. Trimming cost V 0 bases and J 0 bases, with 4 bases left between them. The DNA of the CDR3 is TGCGCCAGCAGCTTGGGTTTCTCTGGAAACACCATATATTTT. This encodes CASSLGFSGNTIYF.

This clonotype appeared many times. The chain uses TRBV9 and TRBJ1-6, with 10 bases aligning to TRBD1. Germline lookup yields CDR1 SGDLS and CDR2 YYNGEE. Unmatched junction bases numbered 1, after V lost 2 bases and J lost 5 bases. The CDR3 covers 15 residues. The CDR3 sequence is CASSVDRGNNSPLHF. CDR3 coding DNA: TGTGCCAGCAGCGTGGACAGGGGGAATAATTCACCCCTCCACTTT. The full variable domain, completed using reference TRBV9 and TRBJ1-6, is DSGVTQTPKHLITATGQRVTLRCSPRSGDLSVYWYQQSLDQGLQFLIQYYNGEERAKGNILERFSAQQFPDLHSELNLSSLELGDSALYFCASSVDRGNNSPLHFGNGTRLTVT.

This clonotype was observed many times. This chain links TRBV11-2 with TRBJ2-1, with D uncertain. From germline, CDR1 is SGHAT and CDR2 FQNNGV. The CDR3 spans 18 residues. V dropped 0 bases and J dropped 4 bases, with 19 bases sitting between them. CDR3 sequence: CASSLDRMWPSAYNEQFF. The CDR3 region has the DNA TGTGCCAGCAGCTTAGATCGGATGTGGCCAAGTGCGTACAATGAGCAGTTCTTC.

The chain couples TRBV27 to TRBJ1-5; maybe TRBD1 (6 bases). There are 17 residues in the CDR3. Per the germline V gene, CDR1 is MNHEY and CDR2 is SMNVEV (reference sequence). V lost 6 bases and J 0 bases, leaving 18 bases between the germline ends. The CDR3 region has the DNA TGTGCCAGCAGAGGGGCAGGGGCGAAGGATAGCAATCAGCCCCAGCATTTT. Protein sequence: CASRGAGAKDSNQPQHF.

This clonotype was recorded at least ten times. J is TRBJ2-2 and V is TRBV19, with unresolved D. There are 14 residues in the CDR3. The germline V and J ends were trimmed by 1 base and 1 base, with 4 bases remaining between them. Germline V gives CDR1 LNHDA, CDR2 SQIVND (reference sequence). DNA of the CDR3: TGTGCCAGTAGTATAGCAAGGAACACCGGGGAGCTGTTTTTT. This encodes CASSIARNTGELFF. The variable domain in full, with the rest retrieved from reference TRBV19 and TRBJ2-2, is DGGITQSPKYLFRKEGQNVTLSCEQNLNHDAMYWYRQDPGQGLRLIYYSQIVNDFQKGDIAEGYSVSREKKESFPLTVTSAQKNPTAFYLCASSIARNTGELFFGEGSRLTVL.

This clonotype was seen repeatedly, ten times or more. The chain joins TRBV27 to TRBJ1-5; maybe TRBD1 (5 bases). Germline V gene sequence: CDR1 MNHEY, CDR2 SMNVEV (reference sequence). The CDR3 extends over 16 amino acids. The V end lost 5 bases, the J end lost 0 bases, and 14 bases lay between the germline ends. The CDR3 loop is CASSPRDVDSNQPQHF. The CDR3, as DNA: TGTGCCAGCAGTCCAAGGGACGTCGATAGCAATCAGCCCCAGCATTTT.

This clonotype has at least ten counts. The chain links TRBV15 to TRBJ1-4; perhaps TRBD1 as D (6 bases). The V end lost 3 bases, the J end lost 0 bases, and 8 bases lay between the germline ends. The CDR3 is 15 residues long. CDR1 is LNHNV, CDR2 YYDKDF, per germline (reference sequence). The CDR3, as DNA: TGTGCCACCAGCAGTGGACAGTCAACTAATGAAAAACTGTTTTTT. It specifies CATSSGQSTNEKLFF.

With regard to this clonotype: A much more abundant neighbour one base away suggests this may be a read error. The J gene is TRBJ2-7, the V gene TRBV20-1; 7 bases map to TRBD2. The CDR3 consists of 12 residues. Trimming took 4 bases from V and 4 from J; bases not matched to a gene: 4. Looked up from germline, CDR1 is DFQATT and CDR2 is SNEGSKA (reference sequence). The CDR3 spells CSATREEYEQYF. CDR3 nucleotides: TGCAGTGCTACACGGGAGGAATACGAGCAGTACTTC.

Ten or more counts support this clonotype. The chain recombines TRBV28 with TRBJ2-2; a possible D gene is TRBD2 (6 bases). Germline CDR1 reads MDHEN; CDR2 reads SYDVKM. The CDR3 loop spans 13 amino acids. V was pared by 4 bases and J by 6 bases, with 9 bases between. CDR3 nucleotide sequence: TGTGCCAGCAGTTCCGGGGGAGCCGGGGAGCTGTTTTTT. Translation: CASSSGGAGELFF.

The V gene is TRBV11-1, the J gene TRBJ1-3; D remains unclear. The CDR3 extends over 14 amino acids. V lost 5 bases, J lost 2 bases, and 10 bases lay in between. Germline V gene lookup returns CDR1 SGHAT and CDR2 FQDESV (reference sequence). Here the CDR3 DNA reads TGTGCCAGCAGCCGAAAGGATCCTGGAAACACCATATATTTT. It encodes CASSRKDPGNTIYF.

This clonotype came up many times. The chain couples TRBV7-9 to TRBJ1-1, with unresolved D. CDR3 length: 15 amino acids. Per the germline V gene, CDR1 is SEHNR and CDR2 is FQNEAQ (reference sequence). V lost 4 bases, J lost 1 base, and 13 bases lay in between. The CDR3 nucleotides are TGTGCCAGCAGCTCCCCCCCGGGGTGGAACACTGAAGCTTTCTTT. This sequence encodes CASSSPPGWNTEAFF.

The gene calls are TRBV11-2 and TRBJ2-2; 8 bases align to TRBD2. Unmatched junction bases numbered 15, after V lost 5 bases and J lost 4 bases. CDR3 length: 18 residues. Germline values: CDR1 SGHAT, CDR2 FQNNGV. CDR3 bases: TGTGCCAGCAGCCAGCTAGCGGGTGCCGGGTTTGTCACCGGGGAGCTGTTTTTT. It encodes CASSQLAGAGFVTGELFF.

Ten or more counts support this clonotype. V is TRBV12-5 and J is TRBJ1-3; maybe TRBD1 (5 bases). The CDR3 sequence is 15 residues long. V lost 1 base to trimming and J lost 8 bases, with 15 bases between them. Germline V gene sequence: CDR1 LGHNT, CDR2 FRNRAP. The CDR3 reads CASGLADRGPHTIYF. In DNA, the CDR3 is TGTGCTAGTGGTTTGGCCGATCGGGGCCCGCACACCATATATTTT.

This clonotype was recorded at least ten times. The CDR3 sequence: CASSLATGGRNEQFF. In DNA form, the CDR3 reads TGTGCCAGCAGCTTGGCGACGGGGGGCCGCAATGAGCAGTTCTTC. The rearrangement uses TRBV5-5 and TRBJ2-1; TRBD2 might be the D (7 bases). The length of the CDR3 is 15 residues. The V end lost 0 bases, the J end lost 6 bases, and 13 bases lay between the germline ends. Germline CDR1 is SGHKS and CDR2 is YYEKEE (reference sequence).

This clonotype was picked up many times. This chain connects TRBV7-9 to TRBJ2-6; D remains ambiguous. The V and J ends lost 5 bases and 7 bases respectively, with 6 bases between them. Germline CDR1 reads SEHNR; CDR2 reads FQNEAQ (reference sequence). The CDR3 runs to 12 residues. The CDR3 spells CASSPVANVLTF. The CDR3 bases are TGTGCCAGCAGCCCTGTAGCCAACGTCCTGACTTTC.

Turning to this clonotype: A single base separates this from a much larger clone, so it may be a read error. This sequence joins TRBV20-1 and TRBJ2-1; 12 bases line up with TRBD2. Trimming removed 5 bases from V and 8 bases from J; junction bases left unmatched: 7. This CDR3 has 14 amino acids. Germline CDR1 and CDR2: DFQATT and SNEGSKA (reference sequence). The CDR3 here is CSAHTSGRWYEQFF. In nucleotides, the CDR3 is TGCAGTGCTCACACTAGCGGGAGGTGGTATGAGCAGTTCTTC.

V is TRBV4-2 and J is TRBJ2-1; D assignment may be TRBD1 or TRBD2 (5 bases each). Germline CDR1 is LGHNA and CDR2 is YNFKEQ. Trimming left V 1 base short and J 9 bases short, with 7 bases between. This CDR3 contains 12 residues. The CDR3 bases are TGTGCCAGCAGCCAAGTCGGGGCTGAGCAGTTCTTC. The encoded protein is CASSQVGAEQFF.

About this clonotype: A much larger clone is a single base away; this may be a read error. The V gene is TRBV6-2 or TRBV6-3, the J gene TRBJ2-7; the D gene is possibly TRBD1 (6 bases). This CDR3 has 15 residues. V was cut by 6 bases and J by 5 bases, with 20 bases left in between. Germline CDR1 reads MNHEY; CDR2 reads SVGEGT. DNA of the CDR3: TGTGCCAGCAGCACCGCGGACAGCGCCCCGAACGAGCAGTACTTC. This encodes CASSTADSAPNEQYF.

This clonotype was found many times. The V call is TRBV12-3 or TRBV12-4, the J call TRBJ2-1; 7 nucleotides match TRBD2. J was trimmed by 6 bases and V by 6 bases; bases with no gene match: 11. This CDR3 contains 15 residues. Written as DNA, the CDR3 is TGTGCCAGCAGGACTAGTGGGGGGGTCGGCAATGAGCAGTTCTTC. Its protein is CASRTSGGVGNEQFF.